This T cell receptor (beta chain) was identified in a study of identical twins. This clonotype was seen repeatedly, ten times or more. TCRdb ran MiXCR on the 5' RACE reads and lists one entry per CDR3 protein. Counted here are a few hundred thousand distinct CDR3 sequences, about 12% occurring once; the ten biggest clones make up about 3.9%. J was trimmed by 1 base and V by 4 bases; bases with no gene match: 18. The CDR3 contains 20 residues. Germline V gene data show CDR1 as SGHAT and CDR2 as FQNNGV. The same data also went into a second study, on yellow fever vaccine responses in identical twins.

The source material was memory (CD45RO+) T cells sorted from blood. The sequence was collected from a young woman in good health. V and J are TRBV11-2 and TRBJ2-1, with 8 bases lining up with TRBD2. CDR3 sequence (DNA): TGTGCCAGCAGCTCCCGGGGGGGGCTAGCGGGCATGTGGTCCTACAATGAGCAGTTCTTC. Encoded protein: CASSSRGGLAGMWSYNEQFF.